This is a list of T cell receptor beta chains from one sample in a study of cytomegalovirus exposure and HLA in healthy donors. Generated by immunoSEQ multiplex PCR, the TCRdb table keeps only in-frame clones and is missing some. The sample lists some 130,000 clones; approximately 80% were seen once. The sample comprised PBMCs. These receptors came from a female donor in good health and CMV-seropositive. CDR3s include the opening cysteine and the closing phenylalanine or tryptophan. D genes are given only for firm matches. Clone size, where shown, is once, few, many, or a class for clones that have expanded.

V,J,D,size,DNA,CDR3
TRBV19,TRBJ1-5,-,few,TGTGCCAGTAGTACCCGGGACAAAAGCCAGCCCCAGCATTTT,CASSTRDKSQPQHF
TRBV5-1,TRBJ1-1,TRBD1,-,TGCGCCAGCAGCCCCTGGACAGGGGCGATGAACACTGAAGCTTTCTTT,CASSPWTGAMNTEAFF
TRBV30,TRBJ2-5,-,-,TGTGCCTGGAGGTCTAGTTCGGAGACCCAGTACTTC,CAWRSSSETQYF
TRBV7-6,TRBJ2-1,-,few,TGTGCCAGCAGCTTAGAGCTACAGGGTTATGAGCAGTTCTTC,CASSLELQGYEQFF
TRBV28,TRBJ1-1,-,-,TGTGCCAGCAGTTTACAGGGAAACACTGAAGCTTTCTTT,CASSLQGNTEAFF
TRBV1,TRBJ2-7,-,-,TGCACCAGCAGCCAAGATTCCAGCGGGGGGTGGTCCTACGAGCAGTACTTC,CTSSQDSSGGWSYEQYF
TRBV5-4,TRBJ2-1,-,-,TGTGCCAGCAGCTTGAAGGACACAGTAATCCCCGAGCAGTTCTTC,CASSLKDTVIPEQFF
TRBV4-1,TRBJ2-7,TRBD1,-,TGCGCCAGCAGCCAATCAGCGGGACAGGGGGGGGCCTACGAGCAGTACTTC,CASSQSAGQGGAYEQYF
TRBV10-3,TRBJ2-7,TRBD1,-,TGTGCCATCAGTGAGTCGACAGGGTACGAGCAGTACTTC,CAISESTGYEQYF
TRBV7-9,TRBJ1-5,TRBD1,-,TGTGCCAGCAGCCCCGGGACAGGGGTTCAGCCCCAGCATTTT,CASSPGTGVQPQHF
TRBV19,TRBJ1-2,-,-,TGTGCCAGTAGTATAGATCCGGCGGCCTCAGAGGGCTACACCTTC,CASSIDPAASEGYTF
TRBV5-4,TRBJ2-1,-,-,TGTGCCAGCAGCTTGGGATTGACAGGGACTCACAATGAGCAGTTCTTC,CASSLGLTGTHNEQFF
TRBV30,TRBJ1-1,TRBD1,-,TGTGCCTGGAGCAAGGGACAGGGGAAAGCTTTCTTT,CAWSKGQGKAFF
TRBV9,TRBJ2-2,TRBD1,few,TGTGCCAGCAGCGTAAGGACAGGGCTGAACACCGGGGAGCTGTTTTTT,CASSVRTGLNTGELFF
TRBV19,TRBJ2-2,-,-,TGTGCCAGTAGTAAATTACAGGGTTTCACCGGGGAGCTGTTTTTT,CASSKLQGFTGELFF
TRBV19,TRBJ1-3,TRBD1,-,TGTGCCAGTAGTACCCCAGGGGACAGATCCCGTCTCTCTGGAAACACCATATATTTT,CASSTPGDRSRLSGNTIYF
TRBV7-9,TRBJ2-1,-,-,TGTGCCAGCAGCTTAGGTTGGGCGGGGGAGCAGTTCTTC,CASSLGWAGEQFF
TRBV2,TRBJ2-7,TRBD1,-,TGTGCCAGCATTCGACCCTTAACAGGGGGTAGCTCCTACGAGCAGTACTTC,CASIRPLTGGSSYEQYF
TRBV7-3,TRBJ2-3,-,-,TGTGCCAGCAGCTCACGGGACACGCATTTATTTTCAGATACGCAGTATTTT,CASSSRDTHLFSDTQYF
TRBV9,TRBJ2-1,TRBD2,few,TGTGCCAGCAGCGTAGGACCCGGGGCCAAGCGGGAGGGCCGCGATGAGCAGTTCTTC,CASSVGPGAKREGRDEQFF
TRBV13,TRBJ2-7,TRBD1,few,TGTGCCAGCAGCTTAAACAGGGGTCCTTCCTACGAGCAGTACTTC,CASSLNRGPSYEQYF
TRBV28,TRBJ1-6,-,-,TGTGCCAGCAGTACAGGCTTTAGCTCCTATAATTCACCCCTCCACTTT,CASSTGFSSYNSPLHF
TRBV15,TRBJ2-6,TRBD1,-,TGTGCCACCAGCAGACCGCACATCGACAGGGCTGGGGCCAACGTCCTGACTTTC,CATSRPHIDRAGANVLTF
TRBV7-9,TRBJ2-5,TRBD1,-,TGTGCCAGCAGCCTGCGACAGGGTTGGCAAGAGACCCAGTACTTC,CASSLRQGWQETQYF
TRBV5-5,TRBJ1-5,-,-,TGTGCCAGCAGCTTGATATTGGGGCCTTTGCATTTT,CASSLILGPLHF
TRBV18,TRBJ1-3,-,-,TGTGCCAGCTCATCAGGGCCTGCTCTAGGAAACACCATATATTTT,CASSSGPALGNTIYF
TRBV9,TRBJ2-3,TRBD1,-,TGTGCCAGCAGCGCCCCCACAGGGGATGCTACGCAGTATTTT,CASSAPTGDATQYF
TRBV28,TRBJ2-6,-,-,TGTGCCAGCACCTCCTCGTTTGTTGGGGCCAACGTCCTGACTTTC,CASTSSFVGANVLTF
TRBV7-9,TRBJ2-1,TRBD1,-,TGTGCCAGCAGCTCGGTGGACAGGTACAATGAGCAGTTCTTC,CASSSVDRYNEQFF
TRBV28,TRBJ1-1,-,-,TGTGCCAGCAGTTTGGGAGGAATGAACGAAGCTTTCTTT,CASSLGGMNEAFF
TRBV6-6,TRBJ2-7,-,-,TGTGCCAGCAGTTACTCGAGAACCCACGAGCAGTACTTC,CASSYSRTHEQYF
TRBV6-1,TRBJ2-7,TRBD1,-,TGTGCCAGCAAGGGGGACAGGGCTCGGGACGAGCAGTACTTC,CASKGDRARDEQYF
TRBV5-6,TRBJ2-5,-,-,TGTGCCAGCCAAAAAATGTACAGGGACCAAGAGACCCAGTACTTC,CASQKMYRDQETQYF
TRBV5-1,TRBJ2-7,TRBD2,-,TGCGCCAGCAGCTTGGCCGGCGGGAGCTCCTACGAGCAGTACTTC,CASSLAGGSSYEQYF
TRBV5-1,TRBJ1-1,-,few,TGCGCCAGCAGATCGCTCAGGGGGAACACTGAAGCTTTCTTT,CASRSLRGNTEAFF
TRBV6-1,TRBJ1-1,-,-,TGTGCCAGCAGTGTACAGGGTACGGGGACTGAAGCTTTCTTT,CASSVQGTGTEAFF
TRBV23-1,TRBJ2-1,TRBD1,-,TGCGCCAGCAGTCAATCGGACCGGGACAGGAAGGGCTCCTACAATGAGCAGTTCTTC,CASSQSDRDRKGSYNEQFF
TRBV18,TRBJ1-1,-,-,TGTGCCAGCTCACTGGACCTGACGGGAGGGGCGAACACTGAAGCTTTCTTT,CASSLDLTGGANTEAFF
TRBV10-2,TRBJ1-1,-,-,TGCGCCAGCAGTTTCCGGGGCACTGAAGCTTTCTTT,CASSFRGTEAFF
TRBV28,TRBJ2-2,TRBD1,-,TGTGCCAGCAGTTCCCGCCCGGGACAGGGGTGGATCGGGGAGCTGTTTTTT,CASSSRPGQGWIGELFF
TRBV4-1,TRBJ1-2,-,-,TGCGCCAGCAGCCAAGACGCGGGGCGTTCCTATGGCTACACCTTC,CASSQDAGRSYGYTF
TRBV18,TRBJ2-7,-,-,TGTGCCAGCTCATCTGGGGCGAACGACGAGCAGTACTTC,CASSSGANDEQYF
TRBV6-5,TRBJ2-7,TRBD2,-,TGTGCCAGCAGTGAGATTAGCGGGAGCCACGAGCAGTACTTC,CASSEISGSHEQYF
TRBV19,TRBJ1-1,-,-,TGTGCCAGTAGTCCCACCCTGGCCAGGTCTGATCAAGCTTTCTTT,CASSPTLARSDQAFF
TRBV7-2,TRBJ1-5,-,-,TGTGCCAGCACCCAATGGGGTCAGGGGCAGCCCCAGCATTTT,CASTQWGQGQPQHF
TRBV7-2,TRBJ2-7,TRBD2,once,TGTGCCAGCAGTATACAGCGGGACTCCTACGAGCAGTACTTC,CASSIQRDSYEQYF
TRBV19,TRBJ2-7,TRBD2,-,TGTGCCAGTAGTATCCCCGGGACTATCCACGAGCAGTACTTC,CASSIPGTIHEQYF
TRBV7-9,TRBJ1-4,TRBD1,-,TGTTCCAGCAGCTCCGGACAGGGCAGACCGCTGTTTTTT,CSSSSGQGRPLFF
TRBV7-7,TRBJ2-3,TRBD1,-,TGTGCCAGCAGCCAACAGGGGGCAGATACGCAGTATTTT,CASSQQGADTQYF
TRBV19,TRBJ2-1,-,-,TGTGCCAGTAGTATCGACACTAGCTTCTCACGGGAGCAGTTCTTC,CASSIDTSFSREQFF
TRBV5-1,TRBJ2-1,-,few,TGCGCCAGCAGCTTCGGATCGGGAAACAGTGAGCAGTTCTTC,CASSFGSGNSEQFF
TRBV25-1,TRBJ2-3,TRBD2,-,TGTGCCAGCAGTGACCCCCTCCTAGCGGGGGGCACAGATACGCAGTATTTT,CASSDPLLAGGTDTQYF
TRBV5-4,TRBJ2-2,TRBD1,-,TGTGCCAGCAGCGCGGAAACAGGGGGAGACACCGGGGAGCTGTTTTTT,CASSAETGGDTGELFF
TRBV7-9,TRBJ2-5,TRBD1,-,TGTGCCAGCAGCACCGCTGGGACAGGGATAAAAGAGACCCAGTACTTC,CASSTAGTGIKETQYF
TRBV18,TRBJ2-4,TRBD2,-,TGTGCCAGCTCACCACAGGGACTAGAGGGGAGCATTCAGTACTTC,CASSPQGLEGSIQYF
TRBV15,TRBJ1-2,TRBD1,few,TGTGCCACCAGCTGGGACAGGGGTTATGGCTACACCTTC,CATSWDRGYGYTF
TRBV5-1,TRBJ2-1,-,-,TGCGCCAGCAGCTTAATTCTAGCCTCGGGTGAGCAGTTCTTC,CASSLILASGEQFF
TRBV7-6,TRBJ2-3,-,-,TGTGCCAGCAGCTTAGCGAAGCGTCGTACAGATACGCAGTATTTT,CASSLAKRRTDTQYF
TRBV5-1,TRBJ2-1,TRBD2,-,TGCGCCAGCAGCTTCTGGACTAGCGGCAACAATGAGCAGTTCTTC,CASSFWTSGNNEQFF
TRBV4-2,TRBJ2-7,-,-,TGTGCCAGCAGCCAGATTGGAGGGGCGGTGAGCGAGCAGTACTTC,CASSQIGGAVSEQYF